The present TCR beta chain was sequenced within a study of response to subunit inactivated influenza vaccine (dated by TCRdb to the late 2010s). With respect to the entire study: Deep quantitative profiling of the T cell receptor repertoire was used in the study to follow responses to a trivalent subunit inactivated influenza vaccine.

The receptor library was made with RT-PCR. The listed sequencing device is Illumina HiSeq 2500. TCRdb reanalyzed the raw reads on its own, using fastp at Q25 for trimming and MiXCR for clone calling, and kept in-frame beta chains. Each CDR3 protein gets just one entry, which takes the most common genes and DNA from the rows behind it. The sample table holds 500,000 to 650,000 distinct CDR3 sequences, of which 7.6% were seen once. 10% to 15% of the sample is in the top ten clones. Study-level results and caveats: The authors suggested that each seasonal influenza vaccination may recruit only a limited number of new T cells.

Taken from the germline V gene, the CDR1 and CDR2 loops are MGHDK and SYGVNS. From cysteine to phenylalanine, the CDR3 is 16 amino acids long. The CDR3 DNA has 48 bases and is translated from base 1. Unmatched junction bases come to 12, with V trimmed by 6 bases and J by 5 bases. This clonotype was counted many times. No cognate antigen has been identified for it. The sample holds no much larger clone one base away, and base qualities are not on file. The chain uses TRBV25-1 and TRBJ2-3; TRBD1 lines up with 9 middle nucleotides. The material sequenced was PBMCs from blood, taken less than 30 months after vaccination. This receptor was taken from a man aged 45-69 years who received an inactivated influenza vaccine. Donor details come from another sample of the same person, matched by shared clones. The CDR3 corresponds to CASSPTGGIGGDTQYF. The nucleotide sequence reads as follows: TGTGCCAGCAGCCCAACAGGGGGCATAGGCGGAGATACGCAGTATTTT. The entire variable domain, with the stretches around the CDR3 drawn from the reference TRBV25-1 and TRBJ2-3 proteins, is EADIYQTPRYLVIGTGKKITLECSQTMGHDKMYWYQQDPGMELHLIHYSYGVNSTEKGDLSSESTVSRIRTEHFPLTLESARPSHTSQYLCASSPTGGIGGDTQYFGPGTRLTVL.